Reported below is one TCR beta chain. V shed 6 bases, J shed 3 bases, and the junction held 5 bases outside the gene matches. CDR1 is LGHNT, CDR2 FRNRAP, per germline. The CDR3 has 14 amino acids. As originally analysed: From reference gene primer amplification, estimates of nucleated cell counts were derived. Data came from immunoSEQ multiplex PCR; TCRdb stores just in-frame clones and leaves some out. The DNA gave D and trimming, while V, J and clone size come from that table. The sample yields around 59,000 clones, 73% seen once. The sample comes from a study of blood T cell repertoires in COVID-19. Turning to the study itself: The samples span acute and convalescent COVID-19 from the United States, Italy and Spain.

Material for sequencing was peripheral blood. This sequence joins TRBV12-5 and TRBJ1-5, with 7 bases lining up with TRBD1. The clonotype originates from a woman aged 45-59 years with active or convalescent COVID-19. CDR3 loop: CASGPGQTNQPQHF. CDR3 DNA: TGTGCTAGTGGCCCGGGACAGACCAATCAGCCCCAGCATTTT.